This T cell receptor beta chain comes out of a study of blood T cell repertoires in COVID-19. Between the trimmed V and J ends, which lost 4 bases and 2 bases, there was a span of 6 bases. Germline lookup yields CDR1 MDHEN and CDR2 SYDVKM. The CDR3 totals 13 residues. TCRdb keeps only in-frame clones here, not all; method: immunoSEQ multiplex PCR. The sample yields 240,000 or so clones, about 86% seen once. The sequence was obtained from a woman aged 25 to 39 who had recovered from COVID-19. V gene TRBV28 combines with J gene TRBJ2-1; TRBD2 is a possible D gene (6 bases). What was sequenced was peripheral blood. CDR3 protein: CASSSGAYNEQFF. For the CDR3, the DNA is TGTGCCAGCAGTTCGGGGGCCTACAATGAGCAGTTCTTC.